The clone carrying this TCR beta chain was picked up a small number of times. This sample stems from a study of T cell changes during pregnancy in multiple sclerosis. Germline V lookup: CDR1 LNHDA, CDR2 SQIVND (reference sequence). This CDR3 is built from 16 residues. J lost 1 base, V lost 10 bases, and 14 bases had no gene match. Assay used: immunoSEQ multiplex PCR; TCRdb lists only in-frame clones, some missing. The data show about 40,000 clones, 80% to 90% seen once. This rearrangement joins TRBV19 to TRBJ2-3, with 7 bases that match TRBD2. The sequenced sample was peripheral blood, obtained in the first trimester of pregnancy. This TCR was recovered from a female donor in good health, enrolled as a control in a pregnancy study. Here the CDR3 DNA reads TGTGCCAAAGCTACGGCGGGGGTCCATGGCACAGATACGCAGTATTTT. Its translation is CAKATAGVHGTDTQYF.